This T cell receptor (beta chain) comes out of a study of blood T cell repertoires in COVID-19. Study information: The United States, Italy and Spain supplied acute and convalescent COVID-19 samples. The analysed material was cDNA or gDNA that came from T cells, B-cell-depleted T cells, or PBMCs.

Study processing details: Estimates of nucleated cell counts were drawn from the amplification of reference gene primers. This table comes from immunoSEQ multiplex PCR, and its TCRdb copy is limited to in-frame clones, with some not included. That table is the source of V, J and clone size, and D and trimming were worked out from the DNA. The sample has about 210,000 clones; 80% are singletons. Germline CDR1 reads LNHDA; CDR2 reads SQIVND (reference sequence). This CDR3 is built from 14 residues. J gave up 7 bases and V 11 bases, and 9 bases lay outside the gene matches. This sequence was found in a human donor in a cohort sampled during active COVID-19. Sequenced material: peripheral blood. The rearrangement joins TRBV19 to TRBJ2-2, with TRBD1 identical over 11 bases. The CDR3 coding sequence is TGTGCCCTAGGGGGGGACAGGGGGATCGGGGAGCTGTTTTTT. Translating it yields CALGGDRGIGELFF.